This T cell receptor beta chain was found in a study of OX40 agonist ivuxolimab in advanced cancers. Notes on the research overall: Ivuxolimab, which targeted the costimulatory receptor OX40 (CD134), was an agonistic, fully human IgG2 monoclonal antibody. Intravenous ivuxolimab was administered to patients every 2 weeks at six dose levels: 0.01, 0.1, 0.3, 1.5, 3 and 10 mg/kg. Of the approximately 54 dose-escalation patients, hepatocellular carcinoma was present in around 20, melanoma in around 15, renal cell carcinoma in 9 and head and neck cancer in 9. The dose-escalation cohort was roughly 83% male with a mean age of about 58 years, ranging from roughly 20 to 80. Prior anti-PD-1, anti-PD-L1 or anti-CTLA-4 therapy was permitted, and about 40% of dose-escalation patients had received checkpoint inhibitors. Partial responses occurred in three dose-escalation patients: two with cutaneous melanoma and one with hepatocellular carcinoma. The purpose of peripheral TCRbeta sequencing was to test whether ivuxolimab changed TCR sequence diversity and led to clonal T-cell expansion. The paper reports the monotherapy dose-escalation portion (N of about 52 patients) of the phase I ivuxolimab trial.

To sequence the TCRbeta CDR3 region, genomic DNA was isolated from the sorted cells. The immunoSEQ Assay was used to sequence the TCRbeta CDR3 regions. Drawn from immuneACCESS, this table holds only the in-frame rearrangements with V and J called that TCRdb kept. Clones are partly lost; checked studies trace under half to an unresolved V gene and leave the rest unexplained. Across this sample there are roughly 59,000 clones, with around 80% seen only once. The top ten clonotypes cover about 1% of the sample. A remark on this clone: What this receptor recognizes is not known. No quality values exist for individual bases; no much larger clone is one base distant.

The paper as a whole reports these results and caveats: In the 0.1-3.0 mg/kg groups, partial responders had among the lowest normalized peripheral clonal expansion, particularly in CD8+ T cells. Low levels of normalized T-cell clonal expansion were also seen in some nonresponding patients. After ivuxolimab, expanded clones were on average more numerous among CD8+ T cells than among CD4+ T cells. At doses of 0.1 to 3.0 mg/kg, clonal expansion of both CD4+ and CD8+ T cells in blood was seen between baseline and week 6. Which antigens the clonally expanded peripheral T cells were specific for was not determined.

V and J are truncated by 6 bases and 10 bases respectively, leaving an intervening sequence of 25 bases. The germline V gene (reference sequence) sets CDR1 to MNHNY and CDR2 to SVGAGI. Counted from cysteine to phenylalanine, this CDR3 has 16 amino acids. Just the 48-base CDR3 DNA is kept, in frame starting at base 1. The trial excluded patients who had a history of autoimmune disease or were on systemic immunosuppression. Peripheral blood for TCR sequencing was collected from all dose cohorts at baseline, on cycle 4 day 1, and on cycle 7 day 1. The samples were taken from a phase I, first-in-human, multicenter, open-label dose-escalation trial of ivuxolimab. The trial enrolled adults with locally advanced or metastatic head and neck squamous cell, hepatocellular, melanoma or renal cell carcinoma. Before TCR sequencing, CD4+ T cells and CD8+ T cells were sorted from peripheral blood as separate populations.

The material sequenced was CD4+ or CD8+ T cells sorted from blood, taken in a trial of the OX40 agonist ivuxolimab. The rearranged segments are TRBV6-6 and TRBJ1-5; 6 matching bases give a weak D call of TRBD1. This sequence originates from an adult with an advanced solid tumor such as melanoma, head and neck, liver or kidney cancer. The DNA reads as follows: TGTGCCAGCAGGGACTCCACGACAGGAATGCAGGGACCCCAGCATTTT. The translation is CASRDSTTGMQGPQHF.